The clone carrying this T cell receptor (beta chain) was recorded at least ten times. Its cognate antigen is unknown. TCRdb reprocessed the RT-PCR reads via MiXCR and lists one record per CDR3 protein. The data contain hundreds of thousands of distinct CDR3 sequences, approximately 17% of them singletons. The data are from a study of response to subunit inactivated influenza vaccine. Study results and caveats: Authors suggested that a seasonal influenza vaccination recruits few new T cells each time.

This CDR3 has 12 amino acids. Germline V gene sequence: CDR1 DFQATT, CDR2 SNEGSKA (reference sequence). The J gene is TRBJ1-1, the V gene TRBV20-1; D is uncertain. The TCR sequence derives from a man in his fifties who received an inactivated influenza vaccine. The material was PBMCs from blood, obtained about 5 days after vaccination. CDR3 coding DNA: TGCAGCGCGAGGGATTTAAACACTGAAGCTTTCTTT. Its translation is CSARDLNTEAFF.